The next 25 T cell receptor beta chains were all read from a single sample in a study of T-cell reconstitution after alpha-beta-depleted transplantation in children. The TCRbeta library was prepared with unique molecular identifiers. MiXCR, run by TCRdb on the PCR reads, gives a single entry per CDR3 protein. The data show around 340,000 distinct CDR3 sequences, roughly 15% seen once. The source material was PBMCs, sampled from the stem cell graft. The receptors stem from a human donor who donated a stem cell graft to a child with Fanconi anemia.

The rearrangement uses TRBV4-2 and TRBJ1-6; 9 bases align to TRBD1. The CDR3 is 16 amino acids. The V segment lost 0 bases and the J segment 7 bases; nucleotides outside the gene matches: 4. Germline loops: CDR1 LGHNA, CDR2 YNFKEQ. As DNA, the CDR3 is TGTGCCAGCAGCCAAGATCGAGGACAGGGGAATTCACCCCTCCACTTT. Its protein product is CASSQDRGQGNSPLHF.

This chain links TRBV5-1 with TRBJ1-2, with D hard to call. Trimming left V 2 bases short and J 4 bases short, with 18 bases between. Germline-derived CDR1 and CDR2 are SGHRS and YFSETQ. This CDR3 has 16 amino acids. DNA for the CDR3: TGCGCCAGCAGCTTATCCGGGTTCAGAAATTCCTATGGCTACACCTTC. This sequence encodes CASSLSGFRNSYGYTF.

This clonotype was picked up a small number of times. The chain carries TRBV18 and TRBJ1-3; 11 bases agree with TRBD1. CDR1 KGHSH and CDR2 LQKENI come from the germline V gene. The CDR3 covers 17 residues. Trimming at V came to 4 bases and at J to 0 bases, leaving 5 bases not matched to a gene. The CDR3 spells CASSRRTGGSSGNTIYF. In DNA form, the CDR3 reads TGTGCCAGCTCACGACGGACAGGGGGCTCCTCTGGAAACACCATATATTTT.

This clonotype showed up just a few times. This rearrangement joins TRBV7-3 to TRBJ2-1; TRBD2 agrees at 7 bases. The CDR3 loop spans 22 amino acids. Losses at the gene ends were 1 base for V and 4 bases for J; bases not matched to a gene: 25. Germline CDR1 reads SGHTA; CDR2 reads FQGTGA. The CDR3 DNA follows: TGTGCCAGCAGCTTAAGGTCCAAGCGCCGTCAGTTGGCGGGGGACCTTTACAATGAGCAGTTCTTC. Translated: CASSLRSKRRQLAGDLYNEQFF.

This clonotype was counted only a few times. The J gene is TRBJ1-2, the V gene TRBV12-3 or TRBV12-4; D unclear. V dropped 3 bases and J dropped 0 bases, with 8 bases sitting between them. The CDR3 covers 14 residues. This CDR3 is CASSLGRANYGYTF. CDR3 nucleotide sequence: TGTGCCAGCAGTTTGGGCAGAGCTAACTATGGCTACACCTTC.

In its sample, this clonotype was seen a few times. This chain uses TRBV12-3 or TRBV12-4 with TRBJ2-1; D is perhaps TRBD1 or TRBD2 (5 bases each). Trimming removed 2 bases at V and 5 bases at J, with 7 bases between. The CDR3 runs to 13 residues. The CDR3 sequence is CASSLLGHNEQFF. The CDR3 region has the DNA TGTGCCAGCAGTTTACTGGGACACAATGAGCAGTTCTTC.

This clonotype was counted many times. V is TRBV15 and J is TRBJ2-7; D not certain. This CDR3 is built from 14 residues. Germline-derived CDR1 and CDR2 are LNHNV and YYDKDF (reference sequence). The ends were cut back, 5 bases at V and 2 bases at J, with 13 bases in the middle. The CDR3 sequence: CATSPLTDTYEQYF. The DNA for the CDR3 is TGTGCCACCAGCCCACTAACCGACACCTACGAGCAGTACTTC.

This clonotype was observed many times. Here the CDR3 reads CASTGPTEAFF. The DNA for the CDR3 is TGTGCCAGCACGGGACCCACTGAAGCTTTCTTT. The V gene is TRBV4-2, the J gene TRBJ1-1; maybe TRBD1 (5 bases). CDR3 size: 11 residues. The V gene's germline CDR1 is LGHNA and CDR2 YNFKEQ. The V end lost 7 bases, the J end lost 4 bases, and 7 bases lay between the germline ends.

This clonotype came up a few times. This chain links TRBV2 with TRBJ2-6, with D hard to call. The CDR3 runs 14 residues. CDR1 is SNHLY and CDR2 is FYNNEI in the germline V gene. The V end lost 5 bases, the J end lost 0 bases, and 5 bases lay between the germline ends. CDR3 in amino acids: CASSKHSGANVLTF. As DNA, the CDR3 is TGTGCCAGCAGTAAACACTCTGGGGCCAACGTCCTGACTTTC.

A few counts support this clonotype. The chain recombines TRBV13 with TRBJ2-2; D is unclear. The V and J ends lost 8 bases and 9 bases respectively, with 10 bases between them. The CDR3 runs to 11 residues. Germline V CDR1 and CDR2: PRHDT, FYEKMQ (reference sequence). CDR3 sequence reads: CASGMGRELFF. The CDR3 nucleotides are TGTGCCAGCGGGATGGGCCGGGAGCTGTTTTTT.

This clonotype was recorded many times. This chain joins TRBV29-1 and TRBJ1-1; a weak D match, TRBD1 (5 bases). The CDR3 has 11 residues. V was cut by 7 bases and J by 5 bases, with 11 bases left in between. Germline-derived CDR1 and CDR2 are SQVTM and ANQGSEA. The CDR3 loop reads CSGGDRTEAFF. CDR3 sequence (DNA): TGCAGCGGAGGGGATAGGACTGAAGCTTTCTTT.

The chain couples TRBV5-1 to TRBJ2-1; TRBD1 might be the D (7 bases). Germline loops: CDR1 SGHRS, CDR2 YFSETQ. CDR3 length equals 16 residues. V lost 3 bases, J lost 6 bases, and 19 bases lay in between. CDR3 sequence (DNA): TGCGCCAGCAGCTGGAGGGGCGGGACAGCCGCCAATGAGCAGTTCTTC. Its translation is CASSWRGGTAANEQFF.

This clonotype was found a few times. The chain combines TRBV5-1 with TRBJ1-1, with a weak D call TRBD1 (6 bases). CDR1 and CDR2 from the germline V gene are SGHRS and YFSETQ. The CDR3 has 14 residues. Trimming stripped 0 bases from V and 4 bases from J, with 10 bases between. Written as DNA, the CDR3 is TGCGCCAGCAGCTTGGCAACAGGGACCACTGAAGCTTTCTTT. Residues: CASSLATGTTEAFF.

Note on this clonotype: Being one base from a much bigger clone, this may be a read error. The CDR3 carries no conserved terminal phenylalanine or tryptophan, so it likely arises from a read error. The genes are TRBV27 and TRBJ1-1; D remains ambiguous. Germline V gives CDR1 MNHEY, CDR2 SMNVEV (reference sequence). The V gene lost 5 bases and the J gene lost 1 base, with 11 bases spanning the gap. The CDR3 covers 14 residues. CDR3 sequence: CASSPGSGNTEAFY. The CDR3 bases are TGTGCCAGCAGTCCCGGCAGTGGGAACACTGAAGCTTTCTAT.

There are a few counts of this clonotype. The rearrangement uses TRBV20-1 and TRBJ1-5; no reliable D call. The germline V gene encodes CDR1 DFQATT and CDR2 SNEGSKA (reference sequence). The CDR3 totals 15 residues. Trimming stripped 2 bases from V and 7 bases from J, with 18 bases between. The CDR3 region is CSARSLPGRYQPQHF. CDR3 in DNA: TGCAGTGCTAGATCTCTACCGGGGAGGTACCAGCCCCAGCATTTT.

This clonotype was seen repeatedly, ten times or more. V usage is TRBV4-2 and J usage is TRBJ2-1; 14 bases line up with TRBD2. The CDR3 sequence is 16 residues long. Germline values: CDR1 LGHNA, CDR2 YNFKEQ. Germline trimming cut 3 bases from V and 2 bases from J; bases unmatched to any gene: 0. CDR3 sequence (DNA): TGTGCCAGCAGCCAGACTAGCGGGGGGGCCTACAATGAGCAGTTCTTC. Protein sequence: CASSQTSGGAYNEQFF.

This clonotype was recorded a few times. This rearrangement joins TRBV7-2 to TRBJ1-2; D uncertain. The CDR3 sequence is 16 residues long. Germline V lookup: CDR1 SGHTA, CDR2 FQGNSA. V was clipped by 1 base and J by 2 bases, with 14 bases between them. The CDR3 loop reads CASSLEGGPRNYGYTF. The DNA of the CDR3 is TGTGCCAGCAGCTTAGAGGGAGGGCCGAGAAACTATGGCTACACCTTC.

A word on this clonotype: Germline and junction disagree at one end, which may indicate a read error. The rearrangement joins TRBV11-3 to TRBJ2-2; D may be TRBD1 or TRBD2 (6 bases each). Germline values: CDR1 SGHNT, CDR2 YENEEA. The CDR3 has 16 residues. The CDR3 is CAGSLSRGANTGELFF. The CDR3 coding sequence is TGTGCCGGCAGCTTGTCGAGGGGGGCGAACACCGGGGAGCTGTTTTTT.

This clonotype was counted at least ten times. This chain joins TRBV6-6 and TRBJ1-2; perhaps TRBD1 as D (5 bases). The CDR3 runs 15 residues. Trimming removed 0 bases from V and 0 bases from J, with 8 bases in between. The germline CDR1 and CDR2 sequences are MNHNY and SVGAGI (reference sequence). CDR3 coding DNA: TGTGCCAGCAGTTACTCGGGGGACGCTAACTATGGCTACACCTTC. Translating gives CASSYSGDANYGYTF.

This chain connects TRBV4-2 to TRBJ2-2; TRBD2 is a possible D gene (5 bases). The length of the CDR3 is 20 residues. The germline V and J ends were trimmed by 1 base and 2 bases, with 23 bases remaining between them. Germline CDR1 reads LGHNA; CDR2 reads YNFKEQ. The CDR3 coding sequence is TGTGCCAGCAGCCAAGTCTTCTCAGTTACTAGGATGGGCAACACCGGGGAGCTGTTTTTT. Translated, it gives CASSQVFSVTRMGNTGELFF.

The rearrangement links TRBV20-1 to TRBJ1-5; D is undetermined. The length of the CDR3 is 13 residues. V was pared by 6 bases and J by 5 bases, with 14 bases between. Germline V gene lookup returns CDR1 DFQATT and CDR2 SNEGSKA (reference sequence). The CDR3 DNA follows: TGCAGTGCGAGATTTTCTCAGGATCAGCCCCAGCATTTT. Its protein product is CSARFSQDQPQHF.

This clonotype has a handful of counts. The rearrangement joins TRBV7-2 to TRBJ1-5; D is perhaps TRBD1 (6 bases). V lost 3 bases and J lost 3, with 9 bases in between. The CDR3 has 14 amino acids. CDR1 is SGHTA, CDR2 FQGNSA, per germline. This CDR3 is CASSFTGFNQPQHF. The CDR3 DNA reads TGTGCCAGCAGCTTTACAGGGTTCAATCAGCCCCAGCATTTT.

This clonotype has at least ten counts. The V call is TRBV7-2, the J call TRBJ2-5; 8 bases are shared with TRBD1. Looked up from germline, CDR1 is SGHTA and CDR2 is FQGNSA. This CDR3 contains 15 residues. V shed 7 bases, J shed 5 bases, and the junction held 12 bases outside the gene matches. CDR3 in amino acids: CASISSTGAVETQYF. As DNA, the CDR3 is TGTGCCAGCATCTCTTCGACAGGGGCTGTGGAGACCCAGTACTTC.

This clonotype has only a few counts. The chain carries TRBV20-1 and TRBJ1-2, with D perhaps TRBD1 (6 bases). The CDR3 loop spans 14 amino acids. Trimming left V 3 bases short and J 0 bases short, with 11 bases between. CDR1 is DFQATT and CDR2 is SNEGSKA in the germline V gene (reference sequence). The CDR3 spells CSASNRESNYGYTF. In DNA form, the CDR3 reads TGCAGTGCTAGTAACAGGGAATCTAACTATGGCTACACCTTC.

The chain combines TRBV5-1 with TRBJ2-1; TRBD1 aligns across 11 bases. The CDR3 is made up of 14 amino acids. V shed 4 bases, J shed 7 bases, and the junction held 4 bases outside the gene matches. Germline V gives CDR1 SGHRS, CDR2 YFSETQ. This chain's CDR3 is CASSAGQGANEQFF. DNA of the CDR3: TGCGCCAGCAGCGCAGGACAGGGGGCGAATGAGCAGTTCTTC.